This T cell receptor beta chain was recorded in a study of T cells after yellow fever vaccination. Study details: The fractions with low cell numbers were processed using SMART-Seq v4 Ultra Low Input.

MiXCR, applied by TCRdb to the 5' RACE reads, yields one record per CDR3 protein. The sample has 450,000 to 600,000 distinct CDR3 sequences, roughly a sixth seen once. General study points: Clonotypes shared by both compartments, CD4 and CD8, made up a small share. Within FACS-sorted repertoires, abundant clonotypes contaminating from the bulk population could be present.

V was clipped by 5 bases and J by 5 bases, with 12 bases between them. CDR1 and CDR2 from the germline V gene are DFQATT and SNEGSKA (reference sequence). The CDR3 spans 12 residues. Concerning this clonotype: Its target is unknown.

This clonotype was sampled from a man aged 18 to 29 who received the YFV17D yellow fever vaccine. This chain links TRBV20-1 with TRBJ1-2; the D is unclear. This specimen was PBMCs, taken 4 to 6 days after the first yellow fever vaccination. CDR3 sequence: CSAPSLGYGYTF. CDR3 coding DNA: TGCAGTGCTCCAAGCCTGGGGTATGGCTACACCTTC.